This passage covers 3 T cell receptor beta chains from one sample sequenced in a study of blood T cell repertoires in COVID-19 (TCRdb year 2020). Libraries were prepared through the immunoSEQ multiplex PCR assay. The clones in this table, taken by TCRdb from immuneACCESS, are in-frame only. Not every clone is retained; where verified, under half of the shortfall comes from an unresolved V gene, and the cause of the rest is unknown. A total of more than 100,000 clones appear in this sample, around 87% of them only once. The ten biggest clones cover more than 3.5% of the sample. Sequencing input: peripheral blood. These receptors were taken from an older woman with acute or convalescent COVID-19.

The V call is TRBV7-8, the J call TRBJ1-1; D is unresolved. The CDR3 runs to 15 residues. The germline CDR1 and CDR2 sequences are SGHVS and FQNEAQ. Trimming took off 5 bases at V and 4 bases at J, with 17 bases between the two ends. The CDR3 nucleotides are TGTGCCAGCAGCCCTCAACGGGGTCTCAGCACTGAAGCTTTCTTT. It specifies CASSPQRGLSTEAFF. Using reference TRBV7-8 and TRBJ1-1 for the parts outside the CDR3, the full variable domain is GAGVSQSPRYKVAKRGQDVALRCDPISGHVSLFWYQQALGQGPEFLTYFQNEAQLDKSGLPSDRFFAERPEGSVSTLKIQRTQQEDSAVYLCASSPQRGLSTEAFFGQGTRLTVV.

V and J are TRBV6-5 and TRBJ1-1; 7 bases are shared with TRBD1. Germline CDR1 and CDR2: MNHEY and SVGAGI. This CDR3 region has 12 residues. V shed 6 bases, J shed 4 bases, and the junction held 2 bases outside the gene matches. The CDR3 reads CASRDRSTEAFF. DNA of the CDR3: TGTGCCAGCAGGGACAGGAGCACTGAAGCTTTCTTT.

This clone was observed a single time. This chain links TRBV19 with TRBJ2-1, with D maybe TRBD2 (5 bases). This CDR3 has 18 amino acids. Germline assignment: CDR1 LNHDA and CDR2 SQIVND (reference sequence). V lost 8 bases and J lost 0, with 23 bases in between. The CDR3 nucleotides read TGTGCCAGTTCCCCCCCGCGGGTCGGCTTTGGCTCCTACAATGAGCAGTTCTTC. Residues: CASSPPRVGFGSYNEQFF.